Below are 9 T cell receptor beta chains sequenced from a single sample in a study of blood T cell repertoires in COVID-19 (dated by TCRdb to the early 2020s). Receptor libraries were prepared by the immunoSEQ multiplex PCR assay. What TCRdb holds here is the immuneACCESS table cut down to in-frame rearrangements. Part of the clones is not present; checked against another copy, under half of the missing clones reflect an unresolved V gene, and the others are unexplained. Here the sample has 650,000 to 800,000 clones; 75% to 90% occur a single time. Of the sample, approximately 0.25% is held by the ten largest clones. Sample: peripheral blood. These receptors all come from a woman younger than 30 with acute or convalescent COVID-19.

This clone was counted between two and nine times. This chain connects TRBV2 to TRBJ2-7, with a possible D match to TRBD2 (7 bases). Germline lookup yields CDR1 SNHLY and CDR2 FYNNEI. The V end was cut by 2 bases, the J end by 6 bases, with 17 bases between. The CDR3 has 15 residues. CDR3 nucleotides: TGTGCCAGCAGTGAACTCCGGGGGGCTAAGTTCGAGCAGTACTTC. It yields the protein CASSELRGAKFEQYF.

This chain joins TRBV7-9 and TRBJ2-5, with D unresolved. CDR3 length: 12 amino acids. Trimming took 4 bases from V and 2 from J, leaving 5 bases between them. CDR1 is SEHNR and CDR2 is FQNEAQ in the germline V gene (reference sequence). The CDR3: CASSSEQETQYF. Here the CDR3 DNA reads TGTGCCAGCAGCTCTGAGCAAGAGACCCAGTACTTC. Looking up the rest from reference TRBV7-9 and TRBJ2-5 gives the full variable domain: DTGVSQNPRHKITKRGQNVTFRCDPISEHNRLYWYRQTLGQGPEFLTYFQNEAQLEKSRLLSDRFSAERPKGSFSTLEIQRTEQGDSAMYLCASSSEQETQYFGPGTRLLVL.

This chain joins TRBV10-3 and TRBJ1-6; possible D gene TRBD1, 6 bases. The germline V and J ends were trimmed by 3 bases and 9 bases, with 12 bases remaining between them. The CDR3 has 14 amino acids. CDR1 and CDR2 from the germline V gene are ENHRY and SYGVKD. The CDR3 loop is CAISDRDKFSPLHF. The CDR3 DNA follows: TGTGCCATCAGTGACCGGGACAAATTTTCACCCCTCCACTTT.

The rearrangement links TRBV30 to TRBJ1-3; TRBD1 matches at 7 bases. There are 14 residues in the CDR3. The ends lost 0 bases at V and 6 bases at J; junction bases unmatched: 5. The germline V gene has CDR1 GTSNPN and CDR2 SVGIG (reference sequence). CDR3 in DNA: TGTGCCTGGAGTGTACGAGGGGGCCCAAACACCATATATTTT. Its protein is CAWSVRGGPNTIYF.

The chain recombines TRBV19 with TRBJ1-5; D perhaps matches TRBD1 (5 bases). Trimming took 3 bases from V and 8 from J, leaving 17 bases between them. This CDR3 spans 15 amino acids. Per the germline V gene, CDR1 is LNHDA and CDR2 is SQIVND (reference sequence). The CDR3 nucleotides read TGTGCCAGTAGTATTATCGGGGGGGGAGTGGAGCCCCAGCATTTT. As protein: CASSIIGGGVEPQHF.

The chain joins TRBV6-5 to TRBJ2-7; 8 bases fit TRBD1. The V segment lost 2 bases and the J segment 2 bases; nucleotides outside the gene matches: 8. CDR1 is MNHEY, CDR2 SVGAGI, per germline. This CDR3 region has 16 residues. The CDR3 here is CASSYGLDRVPYEQYF. The CDR3 DNA reads as TGTGCCAGCAGTTACGGCTTGGACAGGGTTCCCTACGAGCAGTACTTC.

In its sample, this clone was seen a few times. The chain is built from TRBV4-1 and TRBJ2-7, with 11 bases lining up with TRBD1. The CDR3 is made up of 16 amino acids. J lost 4 bases, V lost 1 base, and 6 bases had no gene match. CDR1 is MGHRA and CDR2 is YSYEKL in the germline V gene. CDR3 bases: TGCGCCAGCAGCCAAGTGCTGGACAGGGGGCTATACGAGCAGTACTTC. Translation gives CASSQVLDRGLYEQYF.

CDR3 nucleotides: TGTGCCAGCAGCTTAGCCGACAGGAACACTGAAGCTTTCTTT. This translates into CASSLADRNTEAFF. The genes are TRBV7-9 and TRBJ1-1; perhaps TRBD1 as D (5 bases). The CDR3 runs 14 residues. Germline V gene sequence: CDR1 SEHNR, CDR2 FQNEAQ (reference sequence). Trimming pared 0 bases from V and 1 base from J, leaving 6 bases between. Complete variable domain (other parts from reference TRBV7-9 and TRBJ1-1): DTGVSQNPRHKITKRGQNVTFRCDPISEHNRLYWYRQTLGQGPEFLTYFQNEAQLEKSRLLSDRFSAERPKGSFSTLEIQRTEQGDSAMYLCASSLADRNTEAFFGQGTRLTVV.

The rearrangement uses TRBV5-1 and TRBJ1-1; unclear D gene. V was trimmed by 2 bases and J by 1 base, leaving 9 bases between them. Germline CDR1 and CDR2: SGHRS and YFSETQ. The CDR3 has 14 amino acids. The CDR3 DNA reads as TGCGCCAGCAGCTTCAGGTCCCAGAACACTGAAGCTTTCTTT. The encoded protein is CASSFRSQNTEAFF.